What follows describes a single T cell receptor beta chain. The target antigen is unknown. The junction departs from germline at one end; a sequencing error may be responsible. The CDR3 regions of TCR beta were amplified from RNA transcripts. The HTBI primer set was used in a first-round RT-PCR of the TCR CDR3. Each CDR3 protein gets one entry after TCRdb re-called the multiplex PCR reads with MiXCR. The sample has 93,000 or so distinct CDR3 sequences, over 45% seen once. The diagnoses drew upon clinical symptoms, serum thyroxine and TRAb, thyroid ultrasound and orbital computed tomography. The record originates from a study of T cells in Graves' hyperthyroidism and ophthalmopathy. Study findings and constraints: By a 13 V-J model, ophthalmopathy was set apart from stable hyperthyroidism. Blood also contained most expanded thyroid clonotypes above 0.001.

The sequenced sample was blood. This TCR came from a man aged 40-50 years with Graves' hyperthyroidism.

The CDR3 loop is CASSLARNTGELLF. The CDR3 nucleotides read TGTGCCAGCAGCTTAGCCAGGAACACCGGGGAGCTGCTTTTT. This chain links TRBV7-8 with TRBJ2-2, with D maybe TRBD2 (5 bases). The CDR3 is made up of 14 amino acids. Germline CDR1 SGHVS, CDR2 FQNEAQ.